Listed below are T cell receptor beta chains from one sample, sequenced in a study of T cell responses to AZD1222 COVID-19 vaccine. Measured with immunoSEQ multiplex PCR; TCRdb has only the in-frame clones, and not every one. Here the sample spans about 110,000 clones, about 90% being singletons. The specimen comprised peripheral blood, sampled 28 days after the second AZD1222 dose. The receptor set was obtained from an adult who received the AZD1222 COVID-19 vaccine. Both conserved end residues are part of each CDR3. Each record gives: clone size, D gene, V gene, J gene, CDR3 DNA, CDR3 protein. The D gene is left open where the match is weak. Part of the rows lack a size; the others show once, few, many or a class for expanded clones.

abundance: few; d_gene: TRBD1; v_gene: TRBV30; j_gene: TRBJ1-2; CDR3nt: TGTGCCTGGGGGGGTACAGGGGTGGGCTATGGCTACACCTTC; CDR3aa: CAWGGTGVGYGYTF
abundance: .; d_gene: .; v_gene: TRBV7-9; j_gene: TRBJ1-4; CDR3nt: TGTGCCAGCAGCTCGCTAGACGGGCAAGTGTTTTTT; CDR3aa: CASSSLDGQVFF
abundance: .; d_gene: .; v_gene: TRBV18; j_gene: TRBJ1-4; CDR3nt: TGTGCCAGCTCTCCCAACCGGGACATGTGGGAAAAACTGTTTTTT; CDR3aa: CASSPNRDMWEKLFF
abundance: .; d_gene: TRBD1; v_gene: TRBV2; j_gene: TRBJ1-5; CDR3nt: TGTGCCAGCAACCTACAGGGGGGTCAGCCCCAGCATTTT; CDR3aa: CASNLQGGQPQHF
abundance: .; d_gene: .; v_gene: TRBV5-6; j_gene: TRBJ2-6; CDR3nt: TGTGCCAGCAGCCCCGCGGGCCAATCTGGGGCCAACGTCCTGACTTTC; CDR3aa: CASSPAGQSGANVLTF
abundance: .; d_gene: .; v_gene: TRBV5-1; j_gene: TRBJ2-7; CDR3nt: TGCGCCAGCAGCTTCGACGGGGGTTCCTACGAGCAGTACTTC; CDR3aa: CASSFDGGSYEQYF
abundance: .; d_gene: .; v_gene: TRBV18; j_gene: TRBJ1-1; CDR3nt: TGTGCCAGCTCCCTGCCAGGGGCTGAAGCTTTCTTT; CDR3aa: CASSLPGAEAFF
abundance: once; d_gene: TRBD2; v_gene: TRBV7-2; j_gene: TRBJ2-3; CDR3nt: TGTGCCAGCAGTTTTCTTCGGGGGGGCACAGATACGCAGTATTTT; CDR3aa: CASSFLRGGTDTQYF
abundance: .; d_gene: .; v_gene: TRBV6-2/TRBV6-3; j_gene: TRBJ1-2; CDR3nt: TGTGCCAGCAGTTACCAGGGACACTATGGCTACACCTTC; CDR3aa: CASSYQGHYGYTF
abundance: .; d_gene: TRBD1; v_gene: TRBV6-5; j_gene: TRBJ1-2; CDR3nt: TGTGCCAGCAGGGGGACAGGGGGCTTCTATGGCTACACCTTC; CDR3aa: CASRGTGGFYGYTF
abundance: .; d_gene: .; v_gene: TRBV4-1; j_gene: TRBJ1-1; CDR3nt: TGCGCCAGCAGCCAAGACGTCGCGGGGAATGAAGCTTTCTTT; CDR3aa: CASSQDVAGNEAFF
abundance: .; d_gene: .; v_gene: TRBV2; j_gene: TRBJ2-3; CDR3nt: TGTGCCAGCAGTGAATTGGACTACACAGATACGCAGTATTTT; CDR3aa: CASSELDYTDTQYF
abundance: .; d_gene: .; v_gene: TRBV9; j_gene: TRBJ1-6; CDR3nt: TGTGCCAGCAGCGCCACAGGGAGGAATTCACCCCTCCACTTT; CDR3aa: CASSATGRNSPLHF
abundance: .; d_gene: .; v_gene: TRBV4-3; j_gene: TRBJ2-1; CDR3nt: TGCGCCAGCACCTATATGATAGGGGTTTCTACGAATGAGCAGTTCTTC; CDR3aa: CASTYMIGVSTNEQFF
abundance: .; d_gene: .; v_gene: TRBV25-1; j_gene: TRBJ1-3; CDR3nt: TGTGCCAGCAGTGAAGCGGGGATCCTCCGAAACACCATATATTTT; CDR3aa: CASSEAGILRNTIYF
abundance: .; d_gene: TRBD2; v_gene: TRBV24-1; j_gene: TRBJ2-3; CDR3nt: TGTGCCACCAGTGACCCTAGCGGGGGTCGCACAGATACGCAGTATTTT; CDR3aa: CATSDPSGGRTDTQYF
abundance: .; d_gene: TRBD1; v_gene: TRBV19; j_gene: TRBJ1-2; CDR3nt: TGTGCCAGTAGTTTAAACAGGGGGACCTATGGCTACACCTTC; CDR3aa: CASSLNRGTYGYTF
abundance: few; d_gene: .; v_gene: TRBV25-1; j_gene: TRBJ2-3; CDR3nt: TGTGCCAGCAGCTGGCAGGGTCCGCAGTATTTT; CDR3aa: CASSWQGPQYF
abundance: .; d_gene: TRBD1; v_gene: TRBV3-1/TRBV3-2; j_gene: TRBJ1-2; CDR3nt: TGTGCCAGCAGCCCAGTACAGGGGGCGAGAGGCTACACCTTC; CDR3aa: CASSPVQGARGYTF
abundance: .; d_gene: .; v_gene: TRBV7-3; j_gene: TRBJ1-1; CDR3nt: TGTGCCAGCAGCCCAGGGGTCTTGAACACTGAAGCTTTCTTT; CDR3aa: CASSPGVLNTEAFF
abundance: .; d_gene: .; v_gene: TRBV30; j_gene: TRBJ1-2; CDR3nt: TGTGCCTGGAGCCGAGTTCCTACTAACTATGGCTACACCTTC; CDR3aa: CAWSRVPTNYGYTF
abundance: once; d_gene: TRBD2; v_gene: TRBV5-1; j_gene: TRBJ2-2; CDR3nt: TGCGCCAGCAGCTTGGGACTAGCGGGGGGCTCGAACACCGGGGAGCTGTTTTTT; CDR3aa: CASSLGLAGGSNTGELFF
abundance: .; d_gene: .; v_gene: TRBV6-2/TRBV6-3; j_gene: TRBJ1-1; CDR3nt: TGTGCCAGCAGTTACTCGATAATCGAGGGGATGACTGAAGCTTTCTTT; CDR3aa: CASSYSIIEGMTEAFF
abundance: .; d_gene: .; v_gene: TRBV15; j_gene: TRBJ2-6; CDR3nt: TGTGCCACCAGCAGAGATCGTAGGGGCTCTGGGGCCAACGTCCTGACTTTC; CDR3aa: CATSRDRRGSGANVLTF
abundance: .; d_gene: .; v_gene: TRBV6-5; j_gene: TRBJ2-5; CDR3nt: TGTGCCAGCATCGGGAACGGGGAGACCCAGTACTTC; CDR3aa: CASIGNGETQYF
abundance: .; d_gene: .; v_gene: TRBV9; j_gene: TRBJ2-1; CDR3nt: TGTGCCAGCAGCGCGACTAGAGATGAGCAGTTCTTC; CDR3aa: CASSATRDEQFF
abundance: .; d_gene: TRBD1; v_gene: TRBV4-1; j_gene: TRBJ1-1; CDR3nt: TGCGCCAGCAGCCAAGAGCGGACAGGGGAGGTGTCTGAAGCTTTCTTT; CDR3aa: CASSQERTGEVSEAFF
abundance: .; d_gene: .; v_gene: TRBV30; j_gene: TRBJ1-3; CDR3nt: TGTGCCTTCGGACCCTCTGGAAACACCATATATTTT; CDR3aa: CAFGPSGNTIYF
abundance: .; d_gene: TRBD1; v_gene: TRBV4-1; j_gene: TRBJ1-2; CDR3nt: TGCGCCAGCAGCTTTGAGGACAGGGCTAACTATGGCTACACCTTC; CDR3aa: CASSFEDRANYGYTF